This T cell receptor (beta chain) was documented in a study of T cells in localized non-small cell lung cancer. Method: immunoSEQ multiplex PCR; TCRdb's copy keeps in-frame clones and lacks some. The data contain roughly 21,000 clones, approximately 91% of them seen just once; the ten biggest clones take up under 30%. General observations from the study: Appearances in adjacent lung were noted for a median approximately 52 of the top 100 tumor clones. Higher T cell density in the blood was associated with longer overall survival, whereas higher adjacent-lung clonality associated with shorter survival. Uninvolved adjacent lung showed peak T cell clonality, exceeding tumor. Sequence data derive from only one tumor region, so heterogeneity remains possible.

V was trimmed by 0 bases and J by 5 bases, leaving 14 bases between them. The CDR3 has 15 residues. Germline loops: CDR1 KGHSH, CDR2 LQKENI. Details on this clone: Its antigen is as yet unknown.

Sequences were derived from peripheral blood mononuclear cells, sampled before any cancer treatment. The chain employs TRBV18 and TRBJ2-7; no reliable D call. The sequence derives from a male donor aged 60 or over with stage II lung adenocarcinoma. The CDR3: CASSPPRSGLDEQYF. The DNA of the CDR3 is TGTGCCAGCTCACCACCGAGGTCGGGCCTAGACGAGCAGTACTTC.